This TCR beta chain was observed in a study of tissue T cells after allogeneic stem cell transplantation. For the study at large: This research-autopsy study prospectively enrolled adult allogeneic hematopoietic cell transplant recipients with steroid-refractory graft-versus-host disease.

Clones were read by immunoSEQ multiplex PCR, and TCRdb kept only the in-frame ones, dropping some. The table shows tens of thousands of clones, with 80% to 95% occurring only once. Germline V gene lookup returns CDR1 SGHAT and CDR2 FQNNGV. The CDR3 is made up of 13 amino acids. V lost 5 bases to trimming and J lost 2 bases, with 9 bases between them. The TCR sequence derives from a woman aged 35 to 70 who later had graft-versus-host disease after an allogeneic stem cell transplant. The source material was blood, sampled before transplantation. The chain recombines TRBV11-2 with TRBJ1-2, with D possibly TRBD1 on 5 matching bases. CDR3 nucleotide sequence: TGTGCCAGCAGCCCCGGGGGGAACTATGGCTACACCTTC. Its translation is CASSPGGNYGYTF. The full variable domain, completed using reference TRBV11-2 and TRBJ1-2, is EAGVAQSPRYKIIEKRQSVAFWCNPISGHATLYWYQQILGQGPKLLIQFQNNGVVDDSQLPKDRFSAERLKGVDSTLKIQPAKLEDSAVYLCASSPGGNYGYTFGSGTRLTVV.